These 22 T cell receptor beta chains originate from one sample sequenced in a study of regulatory T cells in long-lasting Graves disease. This sample's time point: persistent/refractory GD, antithyroid drugs over 5 years with positive TRAb. PBMC-extracted RNA yielded the TCR library. Both iRepertoire HTBI primers and Arm-PCR of CDR3 regions were used to build the TCR beta libraries. TCRdb reprocessed the multiplex PCR reads with MiXCR, giving one entry per CDR3 protein. In the table there are about 340,000 distinct CDR3 sequences, around 20% of which are singletons. The sequenced sample was peripheral blood mononuclear cells (PBMCs), obtained when the disease was refractory, from a patient treated with antithyroid drugs. The origin of the receptors is a female donor with Graves disease.

The sample holds many counts of this clonotype. The rearrangement uses TRBV30 and TRBJ1-4; 9 nucleotides align to TRBD1. Germline CDR1 GTSNPN, CDR2 SVGIG (reference sequence). V lost 2 bases and J lost 7; bases outside the gene matches: 2. This CDR3 is built from 13 residues. CDR3 residues: CAWSNRGREKLFF. CDR3 bases: TGTGCCTGGAGTAACAGGGGGCGTGAAAAACTGTTTTTT.

V and J are TRBV20-1 and TRBJ1-1, with D possibly matching TRBD1 (6 bases). This CDR3 region has 18 residues. The germline CDR1 and CDR2 sequences are DFQATT and SNEGSKA (reference sequence). The V gene lost 2 bases and the J gene lost 3 bases, with 25 bases spanning the gap. This chain's CDR3 is CSARPLSPRQESYTEAFF. The CDR3 nucleotides are TGCAGTGCTAGACCCCTAAGCCCAAGACAGGAGTCTTACACTGAAGCTTTCTTT.

This clonotype was recorded at least ten times. The V gene is TRBV7-9, the J gene TRBJ2-5; a weak D match, TRBD2 (6 bases). The CDR3 is 14 residues long. CDR1 is SEHNR and CDR2 is FQNEAQ in the germline V gene (reference sequence). Trimming removed 6 bases from V and 2 bases from J, with 13 bases in between. CDR3 bases: TGTGCCAGCAGTCCCCACCGGGGGCAAGAGACCCAGTACTTC. This codes for CASSPHRGQETQYF.

This clonotype was seen a few times. The CDR3 loop is CASSYRDPVVAFF. CDR3 in DNA: TGTGCCAGCAGTTACCGTGACCCTGTGGTTGCTTTCTTT. V and J are TRBV6-5 and TRBJ1-1; D uncertain. V lost 2 bases and J lost 11, with 15 bases in between. The CDR3 length is 13 residues. Germline V CDR1 and CDR2: MNHEY, SVGAGI.

The sample holds a few counts of this clonotype. An end of the junction does not agree with germline; a read error may underlie this. V gene TRBV7-7 combines with J gene TRBJ2-2; tentatively, D is TRBD2 (7 bases). This CDR3 spans 16 amino acids. CDR1 SSHAT and CDR2 FNYEAQ come from the germline V gene (reference sequence). This chain's CDR3 is CASSFGGGPNTGELFF. Here the CDR3 DNA reads TGTGCTAGCAGCTTCGGCGGGGGCCCGAACACCGGGGAGCTGTTTTTT.

This clonotype was observed many times. The chain joins TRBV27 to TRBJ2-5, with 12 bases aligning to TRBD2. This CDR3 region has 13 residues. J lost 6 bases, V lost 6 bases, and 2 bases had no gene match. The germline CDR1 and CDR2 sequences are MNHEY and SMNVEV (reference sequence). The CDR3 reads CASRLAGGQTQYF. Here the CDR3 DNA reads TGTGCCAGCAGACTAGCGGGGGGTCAGACCCAGTACTTC.

V and J are TRBV7-9 and TRBJ1-1, with D possibly TRBD1 on 5 matching bases. The CDR3 length is 14 residues. The germline V and J ends were trimmed by 5 bases and 7 bases, with 17 bases remaining between them. Germline V lookup: CDR1 SEHNR, CDR2 FQNEAQ (reference sequence). CDR3 in amino acids: CASSPGTMGGEAFF. In DNA form, the CDR3 reads TGTGCCAGCAGCCCGGGGACTATGGGAGGTGAAGCTTTCTTT.

The gene calls are TRBV5-1 and TRBJ2-5; D may be TRBD1 or TRBD2 (5 bases each). Germline V gives CDR1 SGHRS, CDR2 YFSETQ. Trimming took off 0 bases at V and 5 bases at J, with 17 bases between the two ends. This CDR3 contains 16 residues. CDR3 bases: TGCGCCAGCAGCTTGGGCCGGGCCGGGGCGTTGGAGACCCAGTACTTC. It yields the protein CASSLGRAGALETQYF.

This clonotype was recorded at least ten times. The chain carries TRBV20-1 and TRBJ1-1, with D possibly matching TRBD1 (5 bases). Germline CDR1 is DFQATT and CDR2 is SNEGSKA (reference sequence). The CDR3 is made up of 13 amino acids. The V gene lost 6 bases and the J gene lost 0 bases, with 11 bases spanning the gap. As DNA, the CDR3 is TGCAGTGCCTTGACAGCGGTGAACACTGAAGCTTTCTTT. It yields the protein CSALTAVNTEAFF.

The chain carries TRBV7-6 and TRBJ2-5; D unclear. Germline assignment: CDR1 SGHVS and CDR2 FNYEAQ. V lost 1 base to trimming and J lost 5 bases, with 11 bases between them. The CDR3 spans 14 residues. The CDR3 loop is CASSLDQERETQYF. CDR3 bases: TGTGCCAGCAGCTTAGACCAGGAGAGGGAGACCCAGTACTTC.

The table lists this clonotype with a count of one. The chain recombines TRBV5-1 with TRBJ2-3; TRBD1 matches at 7 bases. The germline CDR1 and CDR2 sequences are SGHRS and YFSETQ. J gave up 0 bases and V 3 bases, and 1 base lay outside the gene matches. The CDR3 contains 14 residues. The CDR3 bases are TGCGCCAGCAGCTGGGACAGTAGCACAGATACGCAGTATTTT. Translating gives CASSWDSSTDTQYF.

The V gene is TRBV20-1, the J gene TRBJ2-7; 7 nucleotides agree with TRBD2. Germline V lookup: CDR1 DFQATT, CDR2 SNEGSKA (reference sequence). With 3 bases clipped from V and 5 bases from J, the junction kept 7 bases outside the gene matches. This CDR3 contains 13 residues. CDR3 in DNA: TGCAGTGCTAGGGCTTTTACTAGCGACGAGCAGTACTTC. Translating it yields CSARAFTSDEQYF.

The sample holds many counts of this clonotype. The chain employs TRBV28 and TRBJ1-4; 7 bases line up with TRBD1. The junction had 8 bases not matched to a gene; V was cut back by 5 bases and J by 5 bases. The germline CDR1 and CDR2 sequences are MDHEN and SYDVKM. This CDR3 has 15 amino acids. Here the CDR3 DNA reads TGTGCCAGCAGTCCCTGGACAGGCGGGAATGAAAAACTGTTTTTT. It codes for CASSPWTGGNEKLFF.

In its sample, this clonotype was seen many times. V usage is TRBV28 and J usage is TRBJ1-5; 9 bases match TRBD1. V lost 5 bases and J lost 6; bases outside the gene matches: 5. CDR3 size: 14 residues. CDR1 MDHEN and CDR2 SYDVKM come from the germline V gene. The chain's CDR3 is CASSAGTGSQPQHF. CDR3 nucleotide sequence: TGTGCCAGCAGTGCAGGGACAGGGAGTCAGCCCCAGCATTTT.

The rearrangement links TRBV6-1 to TRBJ2-2; D unclear. Trimming took 2 bases from V and 7 from J, leaving 14 bases between them. The germline V gene has CDR1 MNHNS and CDR2 SASEGT. The CDR3 runs 15 residues. CDR3 in amino acids: CASSENRLPGGELFF. CDR3 in DNA: TGTGCCAGCAGTGAAAATAGACTCCCCGGCGGGGAGCTGTTTTTT.

The rearrangement joins TRBV14 to TRBJ1-6, with D unclear. V gave up 4 bases and J gave up 10 bases, with 20 bases separating them. There are 16 residues in the CDR3. Germline-derived CDR1 and CDR2 are SGHDN and FVKESK. DNA of the CDR3: TGTGCCAGCAGCCCCCCGGTTTCCCGAGGACGGTCACCCCTCCACTTT. Residues: CASSPPVSRGRSPLHF.

The genes are TRBV7-2 and TRBJ2-3; 9 nucleotides agree with TRBD2. CDR1 is SGHTA and CDR2 is FQGNSA in the germline V gene. Trimming cost V 4 bases and J 5 bases; bases outside gene matches: 10. The length of the CDR3 is 16 residues. The CDR3 nucleotides are TGTGCCAGCAGCTCCAGGGGAGCGGGAGGAATAGATACGCAGTATTTT. Translation gives CASSSRGAGGIDTQYF.

There are many counts of this clonotype. This chain links TRBV2 with TRBJ2-2; D ambiguous. From germline, CDR1 is SNHLY and CDR2 FYNNEI. V dropped 0 bases and J dropped 5 bases, with 7 bases sitting between them. This CDR3 spans 14 amino acids. This CDR3 reads CASSEAAQTGELFF. The DNA of the CDR3 is TGTGCCAGCAGTGAAGCGGCACAGACCGGGGAGCTGTTTTTT.

The sample holds many counts of this clonotype. The gene calls are TRBV3-1 and TRBJ2-5; TRBD2 agrees at 10 bases. The CDR3 is 17 amino acids. The V gene's germline CDR1 is LGHDT and CDR2 YNNKEL (reference sequence). V lost 3 bases to trimming and J lost 1 base; unmatched junction nucleotides: 8. As DNA, the CDR3 is TGTGCCAGCAGCCAGGCTAGCGGGAGAGTAGGCCAAGAGACCCAGTACTTC. The encoded protein is CASSQASGRVGQETQYF.

The rearrangement uses TRBV3-1 and TRBJ2-7, with 9 nucleotides matching TRBD2. Losses at the gene ends were 10 bases for V and 3 bases for J; bases not matched to a gene: 16. Per germline, CDR1 LGHDT and CDR2 YNNKEL (reference sequence). This CDR3 contains 16 residues. CDR3 sequence reads: CATSPSGILQGYEQYF. CDR3 nucleotide sequence: TGTGCCACGTCTCCTAGCGGGATCCTCCAGGGCTACGAGCAGTACTTC.

As concerns this clonotype: This could be a read error, since a much larger clone is one nucleotide away. This chain links TRBV7-2 with TRBJ1-5, with D uncertain. CDR3 size: 13 residues. Germline V gene sequence: CDR1 SGHTA, CDR2 FQGNSA. CDR3 DNA sequence: TGTGCCAGCACCAGTGGAGGCAATCCGCCCCAGCATTTT. Translated: CASTSGGNPPQHF.

The gene calls are TRBV15 and TRBJ1-2; a possible D gene is TRBD1 (6 bases). V was cut by 0 bases and J by 4 bases, with 18 bases left in between. There are 17 residues in the CDR3. CDR1 and CDR2 (germline): LNHNV, YYDKDF (reference sequence). Here the CDR3 reads CATSRDRTEGGGYGYTF. In nucleotides, the CDR3 is TGTGCCACCAGCAGAGATCGGACAGAAGGCGGGGGCTATGGCTACACCTTC.